The 5 T cell receptor beta chains presented below share a single source sample, sequenced in a study of shared clonotypes between healthy human individuals. Clones were sequenced by immunoSEQ multiplex PCR, and TCRdb holds only the in-frame ones, with some missing. The profile covers 1 million to 1.3 million clones, with approximately 78% appearing a single time and under 0.8% taken by the ten largest. The sequencing sample was made of memory CD4+ T cells from PBMCs. Noted subset: CD45RA-negative fraction. The receptors stem from a young man in good health. Some clones in this sample may be carry-over from other donors' samples.

The chain employs TRBV28 and TRBJ1-5; D unclear. The germline V gene has CDR1 MDHEN and CDR2 SYDVKM. With 3 bases removed from V and 3 bases from J, the gap between germline ends came to 15 bases. The CDR3 sequence is 16 residues long. CDR3 sequence (DNA): TGTGCCAGCAGTTTCATGGGAAGGGATTACAATCAGCCCCAGCATTTT. Translation: CASSFMGRDYNQPQHF.

This chain connects TRBV9 to TRBJ2-7; the match to TRBD1 covers 9 bases. Germline assignment: CDR1 SGDLS and CDR2 YYNGEE. The CDR3 loop spans 17 amino acids. V lost 2 bases to trimming and J lost 4 bases; unmatched junction nucleotides: 13. The CDR3 sequence: CASSVRPSGTGLYEQYF. For the CDR3, the DNA is TGTGCCAGCAGCGTGCGCCCTTCCGGGACAGGGTTGTACGAGCAGTACTTC.

The CDR3 DNA follows: TGTGCCAGCAGGGGTCGGAATGAGCAGTTCTTC. It translates to CASRGRNEQFF. The chain recombines TRBV28 with TRBJ2-1, with D uncertain. The ends were cut back, 6 bases at V and 7 bases at J, with 7 bases in the middle. Germline V lookup: CDR1 MDHEN, CDR2 SYDVKM. There are 11 residues in the CDR3.

V and J are TRBV28 and TRBJ2-3, with D maybe TRBD2 (6 bases). The CDR3 is 16 amino acids. V lost 6 bases and J 0 bases, leaving 16 bases between the germline ends. Germline values: CDR1 MDHEN, CDR2 SYDVKM. The CDR3 sequence is CASSSPGTHSTDTQYF. The CDR3 region has the DNA TGTGCCAGCAGCTCTCCGGGGACTCATAGCACAGATACGCAGTATTTT.

There are many counts of this clone. The genes are TRBV9 and TRBJ2-7, with D possibly being TRBD1 (7 bases). From germline, CDR1 is SGDLS and CDR2 YYNGEE. This CDR3 is 15 amino acids long. The V gene lost 2 bases and the J gene lost 2 bases, with 14 bases spanning the gap. CDR3 sequence reads: CASSVQPGGTYEQYF. The CDR3 DNA reads TGTGCCAGCAGCGTTCAACCAGGGGGGACCTACGAGCAGTACTTC.